This T cell receptor (beta chain) was obtained from a study of T cell responses to AZD1222 COVID-19 vaccine. General study points: Two AZD1222 doses significantly raised spike-specific TCR breadth and depth over controls. Repertoire sampling happened only post peak T cell response. Vaccine-associated CD4 TCRs ranged over spike, dominating at 160-218 and 743-854.

With regard to this clone: The antigen remains undetermined.

V lost 3 bases to trimming and J lost 9 bases, with 15 bases between them. In germline, CDR1 is MGHRA, CDR2 YSYEKL. The CDR3 has 14 amino acids. Sequenced by immunoSEQ multiplex PCR; TCRdb stores in-frame clones only, minus some. This table holds over 150,000 clones, 80% to 95% found once. This clonotype was obtained from an adult in good health. This chain links TRBV4-1 with TRBJ2-1, with D possibly being TRBD1 (5 bases). The sample here was peripheral blood, taken on day 0 of AZD1222 vaccination. CDR3 amino acids: CASSHPVIQGEQFF. The CDR3 region has the DNA TGCGCCAGCAGCCACCCCGTAATCCAGGGTGAGCAGTTCTTC.